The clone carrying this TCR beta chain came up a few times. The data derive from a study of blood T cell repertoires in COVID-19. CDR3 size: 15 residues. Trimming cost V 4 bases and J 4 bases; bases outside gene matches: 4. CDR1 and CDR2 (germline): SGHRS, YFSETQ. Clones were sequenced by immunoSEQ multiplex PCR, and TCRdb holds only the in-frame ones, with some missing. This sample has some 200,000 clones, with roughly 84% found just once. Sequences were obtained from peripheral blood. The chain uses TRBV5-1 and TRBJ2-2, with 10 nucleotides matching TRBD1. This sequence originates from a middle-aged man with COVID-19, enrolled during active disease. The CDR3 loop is CASSVGTGVTGELFF. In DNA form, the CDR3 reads TGCGCCAGCAGCGTGGGGACAGGGGTCACCGGGGAGCTGTTTTTT.